The 28 T cell receptor beta chains below come from one sample, sequenced in a study of blood T cell repertoires in COVID-19. Libraries were prepared by immunoSEQ multiplex PCR; TCRdb keeps only in-frame clonotypes and omits some of them. The repertoire has more than 85,000 clones, approximately 84% of them found once; the top ten carry around a sixth. The specimen was peripheral blood. These receptors were taken from a woman aged 55-70 years with acute or convalescent COVID-19.

CDR3: CASSQPPTGRETQYF. The CDR3 nucleotides are TGCGCCAGCAGCCAACCGCCGACAGGGCGGGAGACCCAGTACTTC. The chain couples TRBV4-1 to TRBJ2-5; 7 positions match TRBD1. Per the germline V gene, CDR1 is MGHRA and CDR2 is YSYEKL. CDR3 length equals 15 residues. J gave up 5 bases and V 2 bases, and 8 bases lay outside the gene matches.

The chain is built from TRBV5-1 and TRBJ2-3, with 13 bases identical to TRBD2. The CDR3 sequence is 16 residues long. The J segment lost 5 bases and the V segment lost 2 bases, leaving 5 bases of the junction unmatched. The V gene's germline CDR1 is SGHRS and CDR2 YFSETQ. DNA of the CDR3: TGCGCCAGCAGCTTTACTAGCGGGGGGGCAATAGATACGCAGTATTTT. This sequence encodes CASSFTSGGAIDTQYF.

V and J are TRBV2 and TRBJ1-2; TRBD1 matches at 10 bases. V lost 6 bases and J lost 3; bases outside the gene matches: 4. The V gene's germline CDR1 is SNHLY and CDR2 FYNNEI. The CDR3 extends over 14 amino acids. This CDR3 is CASRTGTGDYGYTF. The CDR3, as DNA: TGTGCCAGCAGAACCGGGACAGGGGACTATGGCTACACCTTC.

The gene calls are TRBV14 and TRBJ2-1; the match to TRBD1 covers 7 bases. This CDR3 spans 15 amino acids. With V trimmed by 2 bases and J by 4 bases, 5 bases remained unmatched. From germline, CDR1 is SGHDN and CDR2 FVKESK. The CDR3 DNA reads TGTGCCAGCAGCCAATTACAGGGGATTTACAATGAGCAGTTCTTC. This sequence encodes CASSQLQGIYNEQFF.

V gene TRBV27 combines with J gene TRBJ1-5, with 7 nucleotides matching TRBD1. This CDR3 comprises 14 residues. Germline values: CDR1 MNHEY, CDR2 SMNVEV (reference sequence). Germline trimming cut 3 bases from V and 5 bases from J; bases unmatched to any gene: 4. The DNA for the CDR3 is TGTGCCAGCAGTTTGGGACAGCTATATCAGCCCCAGCATTTT. Its protein product is CASSLGQLYQPQHF.

The V and J genes are TRBV6-5 and TRBJ1-5; 7 bases fit TRBD1. V lost 6 bases to trimming and J lost 5 bases; unmatched junction nucleotides: 10. Germline V gives CDR1 MNHEY, CDR2 SVGAGI. The CDR3 is 15 amino acids. The CDR3 protein is CASSAVLGGDQPQHF. DNA for the CDR3: TGTGCCAGCAGCGCTGTTTTAGGGGGCGATCAGCCCCAGCATTTT.

V gene TRBV3-1 (or the pseudogene TRBV3-2) combines with J gene TRBJ2-7; 7 bases agree with TRBD1. Germline V gives CDR1 LGHDT, CDR2 YNNKEL (reference sequence). Germline trimming cut 3 bases from V and 3 bases from J; bases unmatched to any gene: 5. The CDR3 consists of 14 residues. CDR3: CASSHRTGFYEQYF. The CDR3 DNA is TGTGCCAGCAGCCACCGGACAGGATTCTACGAGCAGTACTTC.

The chain employs TRBV5-1 and TRBJ1-1, with TRBD1 matching 7 bases. There are 15 residues in the CDR3. J lost 1 base, V lost 4 bases, and 7 bases had no gene match. Germline V lookup: CDR1 SGHRS, CDR2 YFSETQ. CDR3 in DNA: TGCGCCAGCAGCCTGGGGGACAGAGAGAACACTGAAGCTTTCTTT. Amino acid sequence: CASSLGDRENTEAFF. Filled out from reference TRBV5-1 and TRBJ1-1, the complete variable domain reads KAGVTQTPRYLIKTRGQQVTLSCSPISGHRSVSWYQQTPGQGLQFLFEYFSETQRNKGNFPGRFSGRQFSNSRSEMNVSTLELGDSALYLCASSLGDRENTEAFFGQGTRLTVV.

The CDR3 reads CASSAGPGTEAFF. The CDR3 DNA reads as TGTGCCAGCTCAGCGGGGCCAGGCACTGAAGCTTTCTTT. The gene calls are TRBV3-1 (or the pseudogene TRBV3-2) and TRBJ1-1; D is possibly TRBD1 (5 bases). CDR3 size: 13 residues. Germline V gene sequence: CDR1 LGHDT, CDR2 YNNKEL (reference sequence). Trimming pared 8 bases from V and 4 bases from J, leaving 14 bases between.

J is TRBJ2-1 and V is TRBV3-1 (or the pseudogene TRBV3-2), with D unresolved. The CDR3 runs 13 residues. V dropped 1 base and J dropped 7 bases, with 8 bases sitting between them. CDR1 and CDR2 (germline): LGHDT, YNNKEL (reference sequence). CDR3 region: CASSQGRLNEQFF. DNA of the CDR3: TGTGCCAGCAGCCAAGGGCGGTTAAATGAGCAGTTCTTC.

The genes are TRBV6-5 and TRBJ1-6; D is perhaps TRBD1 (6 bases). This CDR3 spans 14 amino acids. Germline V gene sequence: CDR1 MNHEY, CDR2 SVGAGI. The V end was cut by 6 bases, the J end by 8 bases, with 14 bases between. The CDR3 DNA is TGTGCCAGCAGCCGGACAGCGGGGGATTCACCCCTCCACTTT. Translating gives CASSRTAGDSPLHF.

The rearrangement uses TRBV5-1 and TRBJ2-3; 7 bases match TRBD1. J was trimmed by 0 bases and V by 2 bases; bases with no gene match: 3. CDR3 length equals 15 residues. In germline, CDR1 is SGHRS, CDR2 YFSETQ. This chain's CDR3 is CASSLRGQSTDTQYF. The CDR3, as DNA: TGCGCCAGCAGCTTAAGGGGGCAAAGCACAGATACGCAGTATTTT.

This clone has more than one count but fewer than ten. The rearrangement joins TRBV19 to TRBJ1-3; 7 nucleotides agree with TRBD1. The CDR3 sequence is 14 residues long. Looked up from germline, CDR1 is LNHDA and CDR2 is SQIVND (reference sequence). The V and J ends lost 7 bases and 4 bases, in that order; junction bases with no gene match: 7. DNA for the CDR3: TGTGCCAGTATCGGCCAGGGGGAAGGAAACACCATATATTTT. Amino acids: CASIGQGEGNTIYF.

A few counts support this clone. The V call is TRBV27, the J call TRBJ2-7; maybe TRBD2 (5 bases). The germline V gene has CDR1 MNHEY and CDR2 SMNVEV (reference sequence). The V gene lost 3 bases and the J gene lost 4 bases, with 19 bases spanning the gap. CDR3 length equals 16 residues. CDR3 protein: CASSFPADFRSYEQYF. CDR3 DNA sequence: TGTGCCAGCAGTTTTCCGGCGGACTTTCGATCTTACGAGCAGTACTTC.

The CDR3 region has the DNA TGTGCCAGCGGGACTAGCGGGGATACGCAGTATTTT. Translating it yields CASGTSGDTQYF. V and J are TRBV11-3 and TRBJ2-3; 12 bases match TRBD2. The V gene end was trimmed by 8 bases and the J gene end by 6 bases; junction bases not matched to a gene: 0. The CDR3 consists of 12 residues. The germline V gene has CDR1 SGHNT and CDR2 YENEEA.

V usage is TRBV28 and J usage is TRBJ2-7; 9 bases are a match to TRBD1. V dropped 6 bases and J dropped 2; count of bases not matched to a gene: 5. The V gene's germline CDR1 is MDHEN and CDR2 SYDVKM. There are 14 residues in the CDR3. CDR3 sequence: CASRSRTGAYEQYF. CDR3 DNA: TGTGCCAGCAGATCCCGGACAGGGGCCTACGAGCAGTACTTC. Full variable domain (remainder filled in from reference TRBV28 and TRBJ2-7): DVKVTQSSRYLVKRTGEKVFLECVQDMDHENMFWYRQDPGLGLRLIYFSYDVKMKEKGDIPEGYSVSREKKERFSLILESASTNQTSMYLCASRSRTGAYEQYFGPGTRLTVT.

The rearrangement links TRBV6-1 to TRBJ1-3, with a weak D call TRBD1 (5 bases). Between the trimmed V and J ends, which lost 1 base and 3 bases, there was a span of 13 bases. The germline V gene encodes CDR1 MNHNS and CDR2 SASEGT. The CDR3 contains 16 residues. CDR3 protein: CASSEVWSGGGNTIYF. The CDR3 nucleotides are TGTGCCAGCAGTGAAGTTTGGTCCGGGGGTGGAAACACCATATATTTT.

The chain links TRBV28 to TRBJ1-2; possible D gene TRBD1, 6 bases. V lost 7 bases and J lost 3, with 18 bases in between. The germline V gene has CDR1 MDHEN and CDR2 SYDVKM. The CDR3 length is 15 residues. The CDR3 protein is CASTAGGRVDYGYTF. As DNA, the CDR3 is TGTGCCAGCACCGCGGGGGGCAGGGTCGACTATGGCTACACCTTC.

The V gene is TRBV30, the J gene TRBJ1-1; 9 bases are a match to TRBD1. V shed 8 bases, J shed 1 base, and the junction held 2 bases outside the gene matches. This CDR3 is 12 amino acids long. Germline V lookup: CDR1 GTSNPN, CDR2 SVGIG (reference sequence). CDR3 DNA sequence: TGTGCCGGGGACAGGGAGAACACTGAAGCTTTCTTT. Protein product: CAGDRENTEAFF.

This clone occurred once. The gene calls are TRBV4-1 and TRBJ1-6; 7 positions agree with TRBD1. The CDR3 contains 16 residues. Per germline, CDR1 MGHRA and CDR2 YSYEKL. J lost 7 bases, V lost 4 bases, and 10 bases had no gene match. CDR3 protein: CASSRTPGQSNSPLHF. The CDR3 DNA reads as TGCGCCAGCAGCCGCACTCCGGGACAGTCAAATTCACCCCTCCACTTT.

This chain connects TRBV28 to TRBJ1-2, with a weak D call TRBD1 (5 bases). Trimming took off 4 bases at V and 4 bases at J, with 7 bases between the two ends. The CDR3 sequence is 12 residues long. The germline V gene has CDR1 MDHEN and CDR2 SYDVKM. The CDR3, as DNA: TGTGCCAGCAGTTGGACACCCTATGGCTACACCTTC. This codes for CASSWTPYGYTF.

The gene calls are TRBV27 and TRBJ2-7; weak D call: TRBD2 (6 bases). Germline CDR1 MNHEY, CDR2 SMNVEV (reference sequence). The CDR3 is 14 residues long. With 5 bases removed from V and 3 bases from J, the gap between germline ends came to 14 bases. The CDR3 region is CASSPSGLHYEQYF. The CDR3 coding sequence is TGTGCCAGCAGTCCATCGGGACTCCACTACGAGCAGTACTTC.

CDR3 DNA: TGTGCCAGTAGACAGGGGTGGACTGAAGCTTTCTTT. Its translation is CASRQGWTEAFF. V gene TRBV19 combines with J gene TRBJ1-1; 7 bases fit TRBD1. The CDR3 is made up of 12 amino acids. From germline, CDR1 is LNHDA and CDR2 SQIVND (reference sequence). V was clipped by 6 bases and J by 5 bases; unmatched bases: 3.

This clone came up many times. This chain uses TRBV9 with TRBJ2-2, with TRBD1 matching 8 bases. V gave up 3 bases and J gave up 4 bases; unmatched junction bases: 2. The CDR3 has 14 amino acids. CDR1 is SGDLS, CDR2 YYNGEE, per germline. The CDR3 DNA follows: TGTGCCAGCAGCGCAACAGGGGGCACCGGGGAGCTGTTTTTT. Translating it yields CASSATGGTGELFF.

This chain joins TRBV9 and TRBJ1-2; 7 bases fit TRBD1. The germline V gene has CDR1 SGDLS and CDR2 YYNGEE. J lost 5 bases, V lost 0 bases, and 4 bases had no gene match. The CDR3 is 14 residues long. CDR3 bases: TGTGCCAGCAGCGTAGGAAGGGGGCCATATGGCTACACCTTC. Amino acid sequence: CASSVGRGPYGYTF.

This clone is medium-sized in the sample. V and J are TRBV12-3 or TRBV12-4 and TRBJ1-6; no definite D call. This CDR3 region has 13 residues. V was clipped by 7 bases and J by 7 bases, with 11 bases between them. The DNA of the CDR3 is TGTGCCAGCACCTACAGTCCGAATTCACCCCTCCACTTT. Protein: CASTYSPNSPLHF.

The chain couples TRBV6-6 to TRBJ1-3, with 7 bases fitting TRBD1. V shed 0 bases and J 2 bases; nucleotides not matched to a gene: 1. Germline V gives CDR1 MNHNY, CDR2 SVGAGI (reference sequence). CDR3 length equals 15 residues. The CDR3: CASSYSGQAGNTIYF. CDR3 nucleotides: TGTGCCAGCAGTTACTCCGGACAGGCTGGAAACACCATATATTTT.

This chain joins TRBV7-3 and TRBJ2-3; TRBD2 is a possible D gene (5 bases). Germline V gives CDR1 SGHTA, CDR2 FQGTGA. V was trimmed by 8 bases and J by 0 bases, leaving 9 bases between them. The CDR3 loop spans 13 amino acids. CDR3 in DNA: TGTGCCAGCCGAGGGCCTAGCACAGATACGCAGTATTTT. The encoded protein is CASRGPSTDTQYF.